This T cell receptor beta chain came from a study of beta chain features in type 1 diabetes. The CDR3 is made up of 15 amino acids. The ends were cut back, 1 base at V and 5 bases at J, with 11 bases in the middle. Germline assignment: CDR1 LNHNV and CDR2 YYDKDF (reference sequence). There are a few counts of this clone. TCRB transcripts that were expressed got sequenced, as all of the isolated RNA had been reverse transcribed. The protocol was immunoSEQ multiplex PCR, while the TCRdb copy is restricted to in-frame clones and leaves out a portion. The table shows 600,000 to 650,000 clones, with 15% to 17% occurring only once. Every sorted population was more than 95% pure.

The sequencing sample was made of naive CD4+ T cells from blood. The clonotype comes from a man younger than 35 in good health. This rearrangement joins TRBV15 to TRBJ1-4; possible D gene TRBD1, 5 bases. CDR3 sequence (DNA): TGTGCCACCAGCAGAGGGGGGACCCCCAATGAAAAACTGTTTTTT. This gives the protein CATSRGGTPNEKLFF. Complete variable domain (other parts from reference TRBV15 and TRBJ1-4): DAMVIQNPRYQVTQFGKPVTLSCSQTLNHNVMYWYQQKSSQAPKLLFHYYDKDFNNEADTPDNFQSRRPNTSFCFLDIRSPGLGDTAMYLCATSRGGTPNEKLFFGSGTQLSVL.